What follows is one TCR beta chain and its context. Original methodology: Amplification of reference gene primers was used by the study to estimate nucleated cell counts. Measured with immunoSEQ multiplex PCR; TCRdb has only the in-frame clones, and not every one. The DNA was the basis for D and trimming; V, J and clone size are from that table. The sample consists of under 200,000 clones, around 84% of them appearing once. CDR1 is SGHRS, CDR2 YFSETQ, per germline. The CDR3 has 13 residues. Trimming at V came to 4 bases and at J to 5 bases, leaving 3 bases not matched to a gene. The record originates from a study of blood T cell repertoires in COVID-19.

This TCR came from a man aged 45 to 65 with active or convalescent COVID-19. V gene TRBV5-1 combines with J gene TRBJ1-2, with 9 bases lining up with TRBD1. The source material was peripheral blood. The CDR3 is CASSRDREYGYTF. Written as DNA, the CDR3 is TGCGCCAGCAGCAGGGACAGGGAGTATGGCTACACCTTC. The variable domain in full, with the rest retrieved from reference TRBV5-1 and TRBJ1-2, is KAGVTQTPRYLIKTRGQQVTLSCSPISGHRSVSWYQQTPGQGLQFLFEYFSETQRNKGNFPGRFSGRQFSNSRSEMNVSTLELGDSALYLCASSRDREYGYTFGSGTRLTVV.